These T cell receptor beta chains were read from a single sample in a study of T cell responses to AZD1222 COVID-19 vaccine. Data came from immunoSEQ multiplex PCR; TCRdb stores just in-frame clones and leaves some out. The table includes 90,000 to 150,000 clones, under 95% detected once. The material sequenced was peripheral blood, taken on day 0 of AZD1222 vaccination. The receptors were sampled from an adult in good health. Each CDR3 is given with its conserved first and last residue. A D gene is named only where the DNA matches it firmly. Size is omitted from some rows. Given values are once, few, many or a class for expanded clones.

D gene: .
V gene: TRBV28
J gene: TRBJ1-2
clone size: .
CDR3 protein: CASSFGVGFYGYTF
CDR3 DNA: TGTGCCAGCAGTTTTGGGGTGGGATTCTATGGCTACACCTTC

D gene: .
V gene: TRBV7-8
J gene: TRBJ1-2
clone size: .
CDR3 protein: CASSLGLAAGGYTF
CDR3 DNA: TGTGCCAGCAGCTTAGGTTTGGCCGCCGGAGGCTACACCTTC

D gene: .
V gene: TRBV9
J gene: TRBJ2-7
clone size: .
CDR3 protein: CASSVAPRAPYEQYF
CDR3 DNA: TGTGCCAGCAGCGTAGCTCCTCGGGCTCCCTACGAGCAGTACTTC

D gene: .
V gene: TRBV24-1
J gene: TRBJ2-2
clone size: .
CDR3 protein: CATSSLGELFF
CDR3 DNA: TGTGCCACCAGTAGCCTCGGGGAGCTGTTTTTT

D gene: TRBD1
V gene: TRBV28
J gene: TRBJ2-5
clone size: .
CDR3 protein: CASDSGQRVQETQYF
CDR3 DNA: TGTGCCAGCGATTCGGGACAGAGAGTCCAAGAGACCCAGTACTTC

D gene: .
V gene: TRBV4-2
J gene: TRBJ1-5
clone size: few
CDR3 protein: CASSQELQGYQPQHF
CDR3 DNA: TGTGCCAGCAGCCAAGAGTTACAGGGTTATCAGCCCCAGCATTTT

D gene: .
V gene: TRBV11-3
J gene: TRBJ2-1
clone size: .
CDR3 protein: CASSQKAGPANEQFF
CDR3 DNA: TGTGCCAGCAGCCAAAAAGCGGGTCCGGCCAATGAGCAGTTCTTC

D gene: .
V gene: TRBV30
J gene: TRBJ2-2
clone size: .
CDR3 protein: CAWRTGHAGELFF
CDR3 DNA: TGTGCCTGGAGGACGGGACACGCCGGGGAGCTGTTTTTT

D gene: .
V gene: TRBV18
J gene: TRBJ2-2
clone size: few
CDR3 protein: CASSPNHMDTGELFF
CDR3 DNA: TGTGCCAGCTCACCAAATCATATGGACACCGGGGAGCTGTTTTTT

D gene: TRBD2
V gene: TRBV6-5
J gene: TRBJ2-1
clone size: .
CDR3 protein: CASNPPGLAGVEQFF
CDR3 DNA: TGTGCCAGCAATCCACCGGGACTAGCGGGAGTTGAGCAGTTCTTC

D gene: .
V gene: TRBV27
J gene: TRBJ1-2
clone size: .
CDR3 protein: CASQPGSNGYGYTF
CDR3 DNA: TGTGCCAGTCAACCAGGGAGTAATGGCTATGGCTACACCTTC

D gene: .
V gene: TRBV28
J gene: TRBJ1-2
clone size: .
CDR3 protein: CASSLKANYGYTF
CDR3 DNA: TGTGCCAGCAGTTTAAAGGCTAACTATGGCTACACCTTC

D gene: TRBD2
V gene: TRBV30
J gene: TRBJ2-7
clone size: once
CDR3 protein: CAWTFTGGSYEQYF
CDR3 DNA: TGTGCCTGGACATTTACGGGAGGGAGCTACGAGCAGTACTTC

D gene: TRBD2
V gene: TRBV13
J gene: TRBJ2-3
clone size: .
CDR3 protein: CASTYAGGTDTQYF
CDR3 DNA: TGTGCCAGCACGTATGCGGGGGGGACAGATACGCAGTATTTT

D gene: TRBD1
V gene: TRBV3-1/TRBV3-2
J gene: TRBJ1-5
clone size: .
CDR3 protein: CASSQGQGNKPQHF
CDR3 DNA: TGTGCCAGCAGCCAGGGACAGGGGAATAAGCCCCAGCATTTT

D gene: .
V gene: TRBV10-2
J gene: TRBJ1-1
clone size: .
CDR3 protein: CASSEGMGALTEAFF
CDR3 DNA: TGCGCCAGCAGTGAGGGTATGGGGGCTCTGACTGAAGCTTTCTTT

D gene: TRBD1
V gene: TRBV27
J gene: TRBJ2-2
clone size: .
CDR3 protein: CASSVNRGGTGELFF
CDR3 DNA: TGTGCCAGCAGTGTAAACAGGGGCGGTACCGGGGAGCTGTTTTTT

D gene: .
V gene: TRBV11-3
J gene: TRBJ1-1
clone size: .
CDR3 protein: CASSLGGLQGANAEAFF
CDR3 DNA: TGTGCCAGCAGCTTAGGCGGGCTGCAAGGGGCTAATGCTGAAGCTTTCTTT

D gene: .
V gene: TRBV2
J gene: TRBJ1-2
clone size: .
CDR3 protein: CASSERWGAYGYTF
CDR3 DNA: TGTGCCAGCAGTGAAAGGTGGGGGGCCTATGGCTACACCTTC

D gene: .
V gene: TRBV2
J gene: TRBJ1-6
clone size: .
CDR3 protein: CASSDQLDSRNSPLHF
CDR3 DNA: TGTGCCAGCAGTGACCAACTCGACAGCCGAAATTCACCCCTCCACTTT

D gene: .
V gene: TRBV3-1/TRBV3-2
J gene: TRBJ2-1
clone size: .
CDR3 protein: CASSLPAGEQFF
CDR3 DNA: TGTGCCAGCAGCCTACCGGCGGGTGAGCAGTTCTTC

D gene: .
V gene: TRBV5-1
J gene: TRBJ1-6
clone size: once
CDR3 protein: CASSSAGGALHF
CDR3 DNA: TGCGCCAGCAGCTCCGCGGGGGGGGCCCTCCACTTT

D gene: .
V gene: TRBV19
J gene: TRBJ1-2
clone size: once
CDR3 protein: CASQESQGREYYGYTF
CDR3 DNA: TGTGCCAGCCAAGAATCCCAGGGGAGGGAATACTATGGCTACACCTTC

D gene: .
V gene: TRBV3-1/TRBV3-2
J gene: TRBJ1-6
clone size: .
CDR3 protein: CASSKQKGNNSPLHF
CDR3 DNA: TGTGCCAGCAGCAAGCAAAAAGGGAATAATTCACCCCTCCACTTT

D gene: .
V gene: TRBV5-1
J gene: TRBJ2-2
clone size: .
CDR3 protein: CASSLAVMGHGELFF
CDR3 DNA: TGCGCCAGCAGCTTGGCGGTGATGGGGCACGGGGAGCTGTTTTTT

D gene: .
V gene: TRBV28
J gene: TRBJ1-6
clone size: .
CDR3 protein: CASSFGSAGEGSPLHF
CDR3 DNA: TGTGCCAGCAGTTTCGGGAGTGCGGGGGAGGGTTCACCCCTCCACTTT

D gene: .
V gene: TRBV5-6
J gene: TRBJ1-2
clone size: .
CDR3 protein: CASIPERGGNYGYTF
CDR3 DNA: TGTGCCAGCATCCCAGAGAGGGGGGGAAACTATGGCTACACCTTC

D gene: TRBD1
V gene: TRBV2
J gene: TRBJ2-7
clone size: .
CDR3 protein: CASRPRDSPYEQYF
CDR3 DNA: TGTGCCAGCAGACCCCGGGACAGCCCCTACGAGCAGTACTTC

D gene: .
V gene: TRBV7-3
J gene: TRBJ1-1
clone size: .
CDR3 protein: CATASGGVAFF
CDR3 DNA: TGTGCCACGGCGTCGGGTGGTGTAGCTTTCTTT

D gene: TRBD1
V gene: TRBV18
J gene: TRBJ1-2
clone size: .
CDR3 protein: CASSPPTGASYLGGYTF
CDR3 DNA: TGTGCCAGCTCACCCCCTACAGGGGCGTCGTATCTGGGCGGCTACACCTTC

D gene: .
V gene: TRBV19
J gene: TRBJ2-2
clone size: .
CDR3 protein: CASSPFRSLRNTGELFF
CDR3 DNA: TGTGCCAGTTCCCCCTTCAGGTCACTTCGAAACACCGGGGAGCTGTTTTTT

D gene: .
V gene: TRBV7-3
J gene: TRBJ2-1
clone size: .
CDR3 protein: CASSLGPRGEQFF
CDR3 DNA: TGTGCCAGCAGCTTAGGGCCCCGCGGAGAGCAGTTCTTC

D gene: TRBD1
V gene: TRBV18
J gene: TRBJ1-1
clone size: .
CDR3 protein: CASSQAGGYTEAFF
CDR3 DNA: TGTGCCAGCTCCCAGGCAGGGGGCTACACTGAAGCTTTCTTT

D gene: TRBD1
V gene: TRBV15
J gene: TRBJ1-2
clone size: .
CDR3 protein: CATSRARGILGGYTF
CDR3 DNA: TGTGCCACCAGCAGAGCCAGGGGGATTCTGGGTGGCTACACCTTC